This T cell receptor beta chain came from a study of cytomegalovirus exposure and HLA in healthy donors. General study results and limits: Previously analyzed data showed that most TCR beta V segments were productive at a frequency of about 87% or about 30%. The number of N-insertions in an Asian-associated ancestry cluster was reportedly below the roughly 620-donor mean in a later analysis. A later analysis linked about 17,000 TCR beta sequences to HLA alleles at 0.05 false discovery rate.

Germline V gene data show CDR1 as KGHSH and CDR2 as LQKENI. Losses at the gene ends were 3 bases for V and 8 bases for J; bases not matched to a gene: 8. The CDR3 has 15 amino acids. Comment on this clone: What it binds is not known.

At the time of sampling, donors were nominally healthy, though unrecorded immune exposures were likely. PCR involved 60 Vbeta and 13 Jbeta primers. The method was immunoSEQ multiplex PCR; TCRdb's version includes in-frame clones alone and lacks a portion of them. The table shows 150,000 to 200,000 clones, with approximately 80% occurring only once. The chain combines TRBV18 with TRBJ2-1; 9 bases fit TRBD1. Sequences were obtained from PBMCs. This clonotype originated in a woman aged 40-49 years in good health and CMV-seronegative. The CDR3 DNA follows: TGTGCCAGCTCACCCCGACAGGGGGTTCAAGATGAGCAGTTCTTC. It yields the protein CASSPRQGVQDEQFF.